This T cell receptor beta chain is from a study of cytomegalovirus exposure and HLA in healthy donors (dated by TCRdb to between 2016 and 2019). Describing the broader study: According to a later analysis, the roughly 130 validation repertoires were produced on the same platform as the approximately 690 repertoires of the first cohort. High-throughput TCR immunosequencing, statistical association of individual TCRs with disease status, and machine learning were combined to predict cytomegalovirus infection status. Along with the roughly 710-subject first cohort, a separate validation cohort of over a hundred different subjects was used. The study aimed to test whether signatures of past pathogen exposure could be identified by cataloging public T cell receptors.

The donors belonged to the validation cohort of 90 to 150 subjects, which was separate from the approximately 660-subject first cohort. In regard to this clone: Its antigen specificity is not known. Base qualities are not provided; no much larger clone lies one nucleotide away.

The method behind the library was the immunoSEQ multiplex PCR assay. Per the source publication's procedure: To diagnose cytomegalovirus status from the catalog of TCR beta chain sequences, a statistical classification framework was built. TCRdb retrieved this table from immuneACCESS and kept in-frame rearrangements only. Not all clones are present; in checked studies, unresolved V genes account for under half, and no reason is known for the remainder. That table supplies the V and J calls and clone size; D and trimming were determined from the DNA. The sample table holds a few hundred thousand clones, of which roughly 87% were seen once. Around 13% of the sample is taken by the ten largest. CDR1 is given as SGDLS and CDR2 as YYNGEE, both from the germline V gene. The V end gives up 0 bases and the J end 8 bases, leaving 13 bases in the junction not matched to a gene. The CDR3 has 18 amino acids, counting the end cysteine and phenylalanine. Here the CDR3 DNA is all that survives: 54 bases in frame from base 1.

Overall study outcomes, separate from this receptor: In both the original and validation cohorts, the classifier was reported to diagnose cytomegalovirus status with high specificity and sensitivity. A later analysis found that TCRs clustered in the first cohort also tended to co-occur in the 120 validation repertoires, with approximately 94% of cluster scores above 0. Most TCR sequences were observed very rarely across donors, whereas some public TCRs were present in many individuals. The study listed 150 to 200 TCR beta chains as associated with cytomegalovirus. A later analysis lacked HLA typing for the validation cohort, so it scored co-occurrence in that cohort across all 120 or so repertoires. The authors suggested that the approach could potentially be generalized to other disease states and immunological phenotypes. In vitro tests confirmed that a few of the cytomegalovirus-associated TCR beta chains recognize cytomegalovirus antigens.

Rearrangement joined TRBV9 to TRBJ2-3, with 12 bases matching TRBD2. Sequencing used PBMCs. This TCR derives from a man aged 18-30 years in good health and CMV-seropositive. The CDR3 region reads CASSVAWTSGIGDGTQYF. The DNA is TGTGCCAGCAGCGTAGCATGGACTAGCGGGATTGGGGATGGTACGCAGTATTTT.